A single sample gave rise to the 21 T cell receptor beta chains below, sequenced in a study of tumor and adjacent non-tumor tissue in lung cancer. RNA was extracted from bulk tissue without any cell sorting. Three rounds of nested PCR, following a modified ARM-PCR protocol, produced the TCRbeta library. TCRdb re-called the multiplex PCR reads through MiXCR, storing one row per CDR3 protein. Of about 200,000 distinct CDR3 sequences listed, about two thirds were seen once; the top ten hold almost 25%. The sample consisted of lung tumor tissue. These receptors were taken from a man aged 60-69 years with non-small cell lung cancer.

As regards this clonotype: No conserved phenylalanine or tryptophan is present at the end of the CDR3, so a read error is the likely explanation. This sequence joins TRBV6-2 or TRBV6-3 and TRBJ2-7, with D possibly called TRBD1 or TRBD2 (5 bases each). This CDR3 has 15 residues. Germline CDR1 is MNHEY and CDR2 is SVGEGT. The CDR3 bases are TGTGACAGCAGTCAAGGGACCAACGCTATGTGGGAGCAGTACTAC. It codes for CDSSQGTNAMWEQYY.

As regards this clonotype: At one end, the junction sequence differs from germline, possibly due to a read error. For the CDR3, the DNA is TGTGTCAGCAGCGTCCAAGGACTAGCGGACCTCAATGAGCAGTTCTTC. Its translation: CVSSVQGLADLNEQFF. The chain employs TRBV13 and TRBJ2-1; 10 bases are a match to TRBD2. The CDR3 is 16 residues long. Looked up from germline, CDR1 is PRHDT and CDR2 is FYEKMQ (reference sequence).

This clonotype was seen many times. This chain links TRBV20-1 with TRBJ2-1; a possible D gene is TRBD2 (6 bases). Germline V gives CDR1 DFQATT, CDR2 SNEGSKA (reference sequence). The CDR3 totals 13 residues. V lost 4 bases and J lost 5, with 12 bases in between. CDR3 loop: CSAILAADNEQFF. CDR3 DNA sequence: TGCAGTGCTATTTTAGCGGCCGACAATGAGCAGTTCTTC.

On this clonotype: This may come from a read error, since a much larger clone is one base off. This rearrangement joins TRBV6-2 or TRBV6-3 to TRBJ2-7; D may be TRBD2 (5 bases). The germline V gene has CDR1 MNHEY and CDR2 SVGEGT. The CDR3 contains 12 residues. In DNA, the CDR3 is TGTGCCAGCAGTTACGGGAGCTACGAGCACTACTTC. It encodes CASSYGSYEHYF.

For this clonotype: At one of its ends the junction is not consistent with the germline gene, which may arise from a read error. The CDR3 region has the DNA TGTGCCAGCAGCTTTCAACCGGGAGGCTATTACACAGATACGCCGTATTTT. This encodes CASSFQPGGYYTDTPYF. This sequence joins TRBV11-2 and TRBJ2-3; 7 nucleotides match TRBD2. The CDR3 is made up of 17 amino acids. CDR1 is SGHAT and CDR2 is FQNNGV in the germline V gene.

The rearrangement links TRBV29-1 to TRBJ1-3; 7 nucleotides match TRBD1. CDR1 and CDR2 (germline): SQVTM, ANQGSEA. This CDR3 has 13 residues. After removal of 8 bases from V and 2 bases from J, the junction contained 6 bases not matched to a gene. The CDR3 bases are TGCAGCATTGGGACAGTGGCTGGAAACACCATATATTTT. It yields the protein CSIGTVAGNTIYF.

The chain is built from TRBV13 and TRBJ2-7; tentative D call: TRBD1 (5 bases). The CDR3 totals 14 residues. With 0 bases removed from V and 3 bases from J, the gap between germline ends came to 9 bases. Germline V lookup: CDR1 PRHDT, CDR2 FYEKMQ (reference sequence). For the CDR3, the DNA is TGTGCCAGCAGCTTAGGACGGCAGGGCTACGAGCAGTACTTC. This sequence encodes CASSLGRQGYEQYF.

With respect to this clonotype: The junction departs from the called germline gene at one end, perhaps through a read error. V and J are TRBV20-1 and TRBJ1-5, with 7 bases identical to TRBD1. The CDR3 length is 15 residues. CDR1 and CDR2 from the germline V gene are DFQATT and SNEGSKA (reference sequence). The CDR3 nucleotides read TGCAGTGTTAGAGGAAGGGGGCGCCGGAATCAGCCCCAGCATTTT. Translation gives CSVRGRGRRNQPQHF.

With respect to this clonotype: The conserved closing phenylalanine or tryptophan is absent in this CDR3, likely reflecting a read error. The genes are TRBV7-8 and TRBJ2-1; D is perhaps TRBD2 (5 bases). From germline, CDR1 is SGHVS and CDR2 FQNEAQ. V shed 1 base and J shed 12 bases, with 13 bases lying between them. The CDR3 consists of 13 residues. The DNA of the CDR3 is TGTGCCAGCAGCTTAGAGGCAGTCCGGGGGCAGTTCATC. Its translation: CASSLEAVRGQFI.

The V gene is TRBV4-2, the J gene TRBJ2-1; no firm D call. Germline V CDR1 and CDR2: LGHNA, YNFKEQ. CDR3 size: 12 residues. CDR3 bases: TGTACCTGCAGCCGCTCCTACAATGAGCAGTTCTTC. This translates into CTCSRSYNEQFF.

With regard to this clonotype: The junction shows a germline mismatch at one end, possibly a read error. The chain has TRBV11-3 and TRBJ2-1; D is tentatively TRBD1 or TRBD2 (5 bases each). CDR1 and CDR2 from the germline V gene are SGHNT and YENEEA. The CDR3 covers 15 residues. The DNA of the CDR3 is TGTGCCAGCAGCATATACGGGGCGGCCTCAAATGAACAGTTCTTC. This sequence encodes CASSIYGAASNEQFF.

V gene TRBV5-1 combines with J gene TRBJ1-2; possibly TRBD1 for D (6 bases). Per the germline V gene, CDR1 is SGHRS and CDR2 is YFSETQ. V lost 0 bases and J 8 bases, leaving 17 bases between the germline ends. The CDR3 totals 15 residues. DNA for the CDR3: TGCGCCAGCAGCTTGGGGGGACACCTTTCGGGGGGCTACACCTTC. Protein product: CASSLGGHLSGGYTF.

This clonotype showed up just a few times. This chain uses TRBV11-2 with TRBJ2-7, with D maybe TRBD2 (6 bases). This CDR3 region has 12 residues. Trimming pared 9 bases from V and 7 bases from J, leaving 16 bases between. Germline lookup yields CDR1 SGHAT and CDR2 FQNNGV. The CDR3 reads CASSPMGGEQYF. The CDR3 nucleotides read TGTGCCAGTAGCCCGATGGGGGGTGAGCAGTACTTC.

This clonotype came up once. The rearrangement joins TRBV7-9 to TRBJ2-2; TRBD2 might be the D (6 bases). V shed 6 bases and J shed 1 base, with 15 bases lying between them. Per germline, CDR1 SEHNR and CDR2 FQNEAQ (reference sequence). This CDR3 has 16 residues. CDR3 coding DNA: TGTGCCAGCAGACCCCCTGGGCGGGAGAACACCGGGGAGCTGTTTTTT. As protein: CASRPPGRENTGELFF.

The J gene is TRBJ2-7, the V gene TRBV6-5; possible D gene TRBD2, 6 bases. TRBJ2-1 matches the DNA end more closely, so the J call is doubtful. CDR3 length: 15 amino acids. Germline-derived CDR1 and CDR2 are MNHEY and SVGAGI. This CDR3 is CASGNGRVTRYEQFF. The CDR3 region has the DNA TGTGCTAGCGGCAATGGGAGAGTCACTCGCTACGAGCAGTTCTTC.

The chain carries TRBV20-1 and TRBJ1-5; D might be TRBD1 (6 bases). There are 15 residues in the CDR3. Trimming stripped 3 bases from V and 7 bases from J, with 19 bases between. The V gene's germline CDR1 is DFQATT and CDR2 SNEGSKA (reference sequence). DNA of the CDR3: TGCAGTGCTAGTAGCCAGGGGAGATTTGGACAGCCCCAGCATTTT. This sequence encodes CSASSQGRFGQPQHF.

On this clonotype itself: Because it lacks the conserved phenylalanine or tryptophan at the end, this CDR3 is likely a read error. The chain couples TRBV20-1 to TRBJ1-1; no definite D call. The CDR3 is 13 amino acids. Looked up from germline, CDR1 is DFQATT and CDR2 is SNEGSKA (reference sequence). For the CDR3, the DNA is TGCAGTGCCTTAGAGGCCATGAATACTGAAGCTTTCTAT. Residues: CSALEAMNTEAFY.

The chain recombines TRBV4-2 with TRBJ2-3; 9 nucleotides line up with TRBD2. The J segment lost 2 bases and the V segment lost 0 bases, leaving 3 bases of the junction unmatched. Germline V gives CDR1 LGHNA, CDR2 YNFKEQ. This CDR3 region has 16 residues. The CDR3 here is CASSQEGTSPTDTQYF. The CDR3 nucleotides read TGTGCCAGCAGCCAAGAAGGGACTAGCCCCACAGATACGCAGTATTTT.

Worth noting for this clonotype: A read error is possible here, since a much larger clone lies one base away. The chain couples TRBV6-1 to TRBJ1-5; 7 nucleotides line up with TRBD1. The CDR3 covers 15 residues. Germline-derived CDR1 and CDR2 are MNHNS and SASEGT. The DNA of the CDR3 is TGTGTCAGCAGTGAAGGGGGCCTGGGCAATCAGCCCCAGCATTTT. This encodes CVSSEGGLGNQPQHF.

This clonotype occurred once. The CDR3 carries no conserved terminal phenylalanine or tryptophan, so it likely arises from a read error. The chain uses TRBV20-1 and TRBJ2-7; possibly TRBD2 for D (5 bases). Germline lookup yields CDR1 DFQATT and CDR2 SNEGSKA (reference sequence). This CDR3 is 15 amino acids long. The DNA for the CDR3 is TGCAGTACTAGAGATGGGGAAAAACTACGGTACGAGCAGTACCTC. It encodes CSTRDGEKLRYEQYL.

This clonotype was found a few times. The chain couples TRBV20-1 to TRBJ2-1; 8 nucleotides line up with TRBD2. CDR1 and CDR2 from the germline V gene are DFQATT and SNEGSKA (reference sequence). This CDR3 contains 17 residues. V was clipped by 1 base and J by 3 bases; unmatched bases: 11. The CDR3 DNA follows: TGCAGTGCTAGAGGCGATATGGGACTAGTGGTCTACAATGAGCAGTTCTTC. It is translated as CSARGDMGLVVYNEQFF.